This TCR beta chain was sequenced during a study of tumor-infiltrating lymphocytes in localized non-small cell lung cancer. Whole-study findings and limits: T-cell fraction did not differ between immunotypes IM1 and IM2.

Notes on this clone: Antigen unknown.

Data came from immunoSEQ multiplex PCR; TCRdb stores just in-frame clones and leaves some out. The sample lists about 15,000 clones, roughly 79% occurring once. Source material: lung tumor tissue. The origin of this receptor is a human donor with non-small cell lung cancer.

CDR3 sequence: CASMKFRDRDNEQFF. CDR3 nucleotides: TGTGCCAGCATGAAATTCCGGGACCGCGACAATGAGCAGTTCTTC. V usage is TRBV7-9 and J usage is TRBJ2-1; D is tentatively TRBD1 or TRBD2 (5 bases each). CDR1 SEHNR and CDR2 FQNEAQ come from the germline V gene (reference sequence). The CDR3 totals 15 residues. V lost 7 bases to trimming and J lost 5 bases, with 18 bases between them.